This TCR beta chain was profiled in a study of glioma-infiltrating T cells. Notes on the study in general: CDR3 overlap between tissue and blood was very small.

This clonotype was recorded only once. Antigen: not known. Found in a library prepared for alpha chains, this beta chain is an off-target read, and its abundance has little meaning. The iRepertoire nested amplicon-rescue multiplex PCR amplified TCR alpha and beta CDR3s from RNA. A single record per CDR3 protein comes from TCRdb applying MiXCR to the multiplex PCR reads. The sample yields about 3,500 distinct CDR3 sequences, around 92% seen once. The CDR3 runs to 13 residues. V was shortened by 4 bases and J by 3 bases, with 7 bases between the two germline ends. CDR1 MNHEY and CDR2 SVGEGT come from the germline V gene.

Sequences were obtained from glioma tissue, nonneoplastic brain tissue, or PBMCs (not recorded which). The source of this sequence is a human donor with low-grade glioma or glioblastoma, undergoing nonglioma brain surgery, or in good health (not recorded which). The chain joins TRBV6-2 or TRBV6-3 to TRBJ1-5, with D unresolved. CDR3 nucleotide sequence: TGTGCCAGCAGTTGGACCCTCAATCAGCCCCAGCATTTT. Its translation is CASSWTLNQPQHF.